The 22 T cell receptor beta chains listed next were all sequenced from one sample in a study of blood T cell repertoires in COVID-19. TCRdb's table, derived via immunoSEQ multiplex PCR, lists solely in-frame clones and lacks some. This table has roughly 250,000 clones, 80% to 90% appearing once. Input material: peripheral blood. The source is a woman aged 30 to 39 with COVID-19, enrolled during active disease.

The chain employs TRBV27 and TRBJ2-5; 8 positions match TRBD1. With V trimmed by 2 bases and J by 5 bases, 4 bases remained unmatched. The length of the CDR3 is 14 residues. Germline V gene sequence: CDR1 MNHEY, CDR2 SMNVEV (reference sequence). The CDR3 DNA reads as TGTGCCAGCAGTTTAACAGGGGGTTGGGAGACCCAGTACTTC. It yields the protein CASSLTGGWETQYF.

V and J are TRBV20-1 and TRBJ2-7; 7 positions agree with TRBD1. The CDR3 spans 14 residues. The V segment lost 3 bases and the J segment 4 bases; nucleotides outside the gene matches: 9. CDR1 is DFQATT, CDR2 SNEGSKA, per germline (reference sequence). The CDR3 coding sequence is TGCAGTGCTAGTCGTAGACAGGGTACTTACGAGCAGTACTTC. Translation gives CSASRRQGTYEQYF.

In this sample, this clone turned up a few times. The chain combines TRBV7-9 with TRBJ2-3; unclear D gene. V was pared by 7 bases and J by 1 base, with 21 bases between. The CDR3 contains 17 residues. The germline gives CDR1 SEHNR, CDR2 FQNEAQ (reference sequence). For the CDR3, the DNA is TGTGCCAGCACCCCCGCAGGAAGTTCGCGAGGCACAGATACGCAGTATTTT. Amino acid sequence: CASTPAGSSRGTDTQYF. The full variable domain, rest sourced from reference TRBV7-9 and TRBJ2-3, is DTGVSQNPRHKITKRGQNVTFRCDPISEHNRLYWYRQTLGQGPEFLTYFQNEAQLEKSRLLSDRFSAERPKGSFSTLEIQRTEQGDSAMYLCASTPAGSSRGTDTQYFGPGTRLTVL.

The chain joins TRBV6-5 to TRBJ1-4; D remains ambiguous. Trimming shortened V by 7 bases and J by 0 bases, and 6 bases separated the two germline ends. CDR1 is MNHEY, CDR2 SVGAGI, per germline. This CDR3 has 13 amino acids. The CDR3 DNA reads TGTGCCAGCAATGCGGCAACTAATGAAAAACTGTTTTTT. Its protein is CASNAATNEKLFF.

This chain links TRBV15 with TRBJ2-7; D not certain. Germline V gene sequence: CDR1 LNHNV, CDR2 YYDKDF (reference sequence). This CDR3 is built from 13 residues. V shed 0 bases and J shed 6 bases, with 9 bases lying between them. The CDR3 is CATSRDEASEQYF. For the CDR3, the DNA is TGTGCCACCAGCAGAGATGAAGCATCCGAGCAGTACTTC.

This clone came up once. V gene TRBV19 combines with J gene TRBJ2-7; 9 bases line up with TRBD2. Germline assignment: CDR1 LNHDA and CDR2 SQIVND (reference sequence). The V gene end was trimmed by 5 bases and the J gene end by 4 bases; junction bases not matched to a gene: 9. CDR3 size: 15 residues. CDR3 residues: CASSARRGGFYEQYF. CDR3 nucleotide sequence: TGTGCCAGTAGTGCCCGGCGGGGGGGCTTTTACGAGCAGTACTTC.

This clone was counted between two and nine times. V usage is TRBV25-1 and J usage is TRBJ2-1; tentatively, D is TRBD1 (7 bases). Germline V gene sequence: CDR1 MGHDK, CDR2 SYGVNS. The CDR3 length is 16 residues. With 1 base removed from V and 6 bases from J, the gap between germline ends came to 16 bases. The CDR3 loop reads CASSELGRGRRNEQFF. DNA for the CDR3: TGTGCCAGCAGTGAATTAGGCAGGGGGAGGCGCAATGAGCAGTTCTTC.

V and J are TRBV27 and TRBJ2-3; TRBD2 matches 14 bases. The CDR3 consists of 20 residues. V lost 7 bases to trimming and J lost 4 bases; unmatched junction nucleotides: 19. Germline V gives CDR1 MNHEY, CDR2 SMNVEV (reference sequence). For the CDR3, the DNA is TGTGCCAGCAAAAATCGGGGACTAGCGGGGGAGGGCCCAGGGGCAGATACGCAGTATTTT. As protein: CASKNRGLAGEGPGADTQYF.

V is TRBV27 and J is TRBJ2-5; 8 nucleotides match TRBD1. CDR1 and CDR2 from the germline V gene are MNHEY and SMNVEV (reference sequence). Unmatched junction bases numbered 4, after V lost 5 bases and J lost 5 bases. The CDR3 length is 13 residues. The CDR3 DNA follows: TGTGCCAGCAGTCGCCGGACAGGGGAGACCCAGTACTTC. This encodes CASSRRTGETQYF.

The chain links TRBV5-4 to TRBJ2-1, with no clear D. The CDR3 runs to 17 residues. The ends were cut back, 4 bases at V and 1 base at J, with 18 bases in the middle. Germline V gene sequence: CDR1 SGHNT, CDR2 YYREEE (reference sequence). The CDR3 DNA follows: TGTGCCAGCAGCCCGCATCCGTCTTTGCGGTCCTACAATGAGCAGTTCTTC. It specifies CASSPHPSLRSYNEQFF.

This clone was picked up one time. This chain joins TRBV5-4 and TRBJ1-6; no clear D. Germline V gives CDR1 SGHNT, CDR2 YYREEE (reference sequence). The CDR3 has 14 residues. The ends were cut back, 1 base at V and 8 bases at J, with 10 bases in the middle. CDR3 in DNA: TGTGCCAGCAGCTTGAGTCGCGGTTATTCACCCCTCCACTTT. Its translation is CASSLSRGYSPLHF.

The sample holds a few counts of this clone. The chain combines TRBV5-6 with TRBJ2-7; 12 nucleotides agree with TRBD2. Germline V gene sequence: CDR1 SGHDT, CDR2 YYEEEE. The V gene end was trimmed by 4 bases and the J gene end by 1 base; junction bases not matched to a gene: 6. The CDR3 runs to 16 residues. The CDR3: CASSPASGGASYEQYF. CDR3 sequence (DNA): TGTGCCAGCAGCCCTGCTAGCGGGGGGGCATCCTACGAGCAGTACTTC.

The chain combines TRBV27 with TRBJ2-6; D gene uncertain. The length of the CDR3 is 15 residues. Germline CDR1 is MNHEY and CDR2 is SMNVEV (reference sequence). The V end was cut by 6 bases, the J end by 4 bases, with 13 bases between. The CDR3 spells CASRPFFYGANVLTF. CDR3 coding DNA: TGTGCCAGCAGGCCCTTTTTCTACGGGGCCAACGTCCTGACTTTC.

The gene calls are TRBV10-3 and TRBJ2-5, with D perhaps TRBD1 (6 bases). The CDR3 consists of 15 residues. The V gene's germline CDR1 is ENHRY and CDR2 SYGVKD. V was trimmed by 4 bases and J by 5 bases, leaving 17 bases between them. Written as DNA, the CDR3 is TGTGCCATCAGTGCCCCGGGCCAAAGGGGGGAGACCCAGTACTTC. It yields the protein CAISAPGQRGETQYF.

The chain couples TRBV2 to TRBJ2-3; TRBD1 agrees at 11 bases. The V gene end was trimmed by 8 bases and the J gene end by 1 base; junction bases not matched to a gene: 11. The CDR3 spans 17 residues. Germline-derived CDR1 and CDR2 are SNHLY and FYNNEI. The CDR3 loop reads CASLPGQGAMGTDTQYF. CDR3 bases: TGTGCCAGCCTCCCCGGACAGGGGGCTATGGGCACAGATACGCAGTATTTT.

This clone was detected only once. V gene TRBV3-1 (or the pseudogene TRBV3-2) combines with J gene TRBJ2-3, with D perhaps matching TRBD2 (5 bases). CDR1 LGHDT and CDR2 YNNKEL come from the germline V gene (reference sequence). This CDR3 is 13 amino acids long. V lost 8 bases and J 1 base, leaving 10 bases between the germline ends. CDR3 residues: CASGNGGTDTQYF. As DNA, the CDR3 is TGTGCCAGCGGTAACGGGGGCACAGATACGCAGTATTTT.

V gene TRBV5-4 combines with J gene TRBJ1-1, with 7 bases that match TRBD1. The CDR3 loop spans 14 amino acids. Germline V gene data show CDR1 as SGHNT and CDR2 as YYREEE (reference sequence). Losses at the gene ends were 4 bases for V and 1 base for J; bases not matched to a gene: 4. The chain's CDR3 is CASSGRGQNTEAFF. The CDR3 nucleotides read TGTGCCAGCAGCGGAAGGGGGCAGAACACTGAAGCTTTCTTT.

This clone was recorded only once. The chain joins TRBV21-1 to TRBJ2-5; the DNA was not compared with TRBD1, the D call given in the table. TRBV21-1 is designated a pseudogene. This CDR3 contains 16 residues. The DNA for the CDR3 is TGTGCCAGCAGCAAAGTAGGCGGACAGGGCCAAGAGACCCAGTACTTC. This encodes CASSKVGGQGQETQYF.

This clone occurred once. The chain is built from TRBV2 and TRBJ2-3; TRBD2 matches 10 bases. The germline CDR1 and CDR2 sequences are SNHLY and FYNNEI. Unmatched junction bases numbered 7, after V lost 9 bases and J lost 4 bases. The CDR3 contains 14 residues. CDR3 DNA: TGTGCCAGTAATAGCGGGGGGCCATCAGATACGCAGTATTTT. Translation: CASNSGGPSDTQYF.

The chain uses TRBV21-1 and TRBJ2-3; TRBD2, as called in the table, went unchecked against the DNA. TRBV21-1 is a listed pseudogene. This CDR3 has 20 amino acids. CDR3: CASSIGSGGTTSPSTDTQYF. Written as DNA, the CDR3 is TGTGCCAGCAGCATCGGGAGCGGGGGTACTACTTCTCCTAGCACAGATACGCAGTATTTT.

The chain employs TRBV27 and TRBJ1-5, with D unresolved. Germline CDR1 reads MNHEY; CDR2 reads SMNVEV (reference sequence). V shed 5 bases and J shed 4 bases, with 18 bases lying between them. The CDR3 is 16 amino acids. The CDR3 reads CASSALEGVQNQPQHF. CDR3 nucleotides: TGTGCCAGCAGTGCCCTGGAGGGCGTCCAGAATCAGCCCCAGCATTTT.

Of note for this clone: Other DNA sequences from this sample encode an identical CDR3 as well. This chain links TRBV18 with TRBJ1-1; D uncertain. Trimming pared 1 base from V and 2 bases from J, leaving 5 bases between. CDR3 length: 13 residues. From germline, CDR1 is KGHSH and CDR2 LQKENI. CDR3 sequence (DNA): TGTGCCAGCTCACCACGACAAAACACTGAAGCTTTCTTT. Translated: CASSPRQNTEAFF.